One sample yielded the 2 T cell receptor beta chains listed below, sequenced in a study of blood T cell repertoires in COVID-19. Data came from immunoSEQ multiplex PCR; TCRdb stores just in-frame clones and leaves some out. The table lists about 120,000 clones, over 75% of them singletons, with under 8% in the top ten. The sample taken for sequencing was peripheral blood. The receptors were sampled from a man older than 75 with active or convalescent COVID-19.

V and J are TRBV7-2 and TRBJ2-1; the D gene is possibly TRBD2 (7 bases). Trimming shortened V by 0 bases and J by 7 bases, and 13 bases separated the two germline ends. The CDR3 loop spans 15 amino acids. Per the germline V gene, CDR1 is SGHTA and CDR2 is FQGNSA. In DNA form, the CDR3 reads TGTGCCAGCAGCTTAGCGGGGGGGCCCGAGAATGAGCAGTTCTTC. Amino acids: CASSLAGGPENEQFF.

V usage is TRBV7-2 and J usage is TRBJ2-5, with 11 bases identical to TRBD2. V lost 3 bases, J lost 5 bases, and 5 bases stayed unmatched. The CDR3 length is 15 residues. Germline CDR1 SGHTA, CDR2 FQGNSA. CDR3: CASSFSGGARETQYF. As DNA, the CDR3 is TGTGCCAGCAGCTTTAGCGGGGGGGCTCGGGAGACCCAGTACTTC.